Many counts were recorded for the clone carrying this T cell receptor (beta chain). Hyperthyroidism showing no ophthalmopathy within 18 months of follow-up was stable. Patients were excluded if they had other autoimmune diseases or uncontrolled infections, and likewise if pregnancy or lactation applied. TCR beta CDR3 amplification used RNA transcripts. Second-round multiplex PCR came after a first-round RT-PCR that employed HTBI primers. MiXCR, run by TCRdb on the multiplex PCR reads, gives a single entry per CDR3 protein. Of about 620,000 distinct CDR3 sequences listed, 20% to 25% are singletons. The data derive from a study of Graves' ophthalmopathy and Graves' hyperthyroidism. Sequenced material: peripheral blood. This sequence was found in a woman under 30 with stable Graves' hyperthyroidism. Some clones in this sample may be carry-over from other donors' samples.

The CDR3 reads CASRTTDRMGGETQYF. The CDR3 nucleotides are TGTGCCAGCAGAACCACGGACAGGATGGGGGGGGAGACCCAGTACTTC. The chain links TRBV27 to TRBJ2-5; possibly TRBD1 or TRBD2 for D (7 bases each). V lost 6 bases to trimming and J lost 5 bases, with 22 bases between them. This CDR3 is built from 16 residues. The germline V gene encodes CDR1 MNHEY and CDR2 SMNVEV (reference sequence).